Following are 10 T cell receptor beta chains from one sample sequenced in a study of monozygotic twins with inflammatory bowel disease. One entry per CDR3 protein, without DNA, is what TCRdb gives after re-calling the 5' RACE reads. This repertoire includes about 380,000 distinct CDR3 sequences. The sequenced sample was blood. All receptors derive from a human donor with ulcerative colitis or Crohn's disease, or a healthy co-twin of an affected twin (not recorded which).

The chain carries TRBV28 and TRBJ2-1; without DNA, the TCRdb call of TRBD1 cannot be checked. The CDR3 is 15 amino acids. The germline CDR1 and CDR2 sequences are MDHEN and SYDVKM. This chain's CDR3 is CASSLFGQTYNEQFF.

This sequence joins TRBV12-3 or TRBV12-4 and TRBJ2-3; TCRdb gives TRBD1 as the D gene, but with no DNA this cannot be confirmed. The CDR3 covers 16 residues. CDR3 protein: CASSPSEGGITDTQYF.

The chain has TRBV3-1 and TRBJ1-1; TCRdb selects TRBD1, and the lack of DNA leaves this call unchecked. The CDR3 consists of 14 residues. The V gene's germline CDR1 is LGHDT and CDR2 YNNKEL (reference sequence). The chain's CDR3 is CASSLTGQGTEAFF.

The chain recombines TRBV5-1 with TRBJ1-3; TCRdb designates TRBD1, a call that cannot be tested without DNA. Germline-derived CDR1 and CDR2 are SGHRS and YFSETQ. This CDR3 region has 15 residues. The CDR3 here is CASRLDPGTGNTIYF.

The chain joins TRBV7-2 to TRBJ2-7. CDR3 length: 16 residues. Germline assignment: CDR1 SGHTA and CDR2 FQGNSA. This chain's CDR3 is CASSLSLLARSYEQYF.

The rearrangement links TRBV15 to TRBJ2-5; the TCRdb call, TRBD2, lacks DNA for checking. The CDR3 is made up of 14 amino acids. The germline gives CDR1 LNHNV, CDR2 YYDKDF (reference sequence). The CDR3: CATSREVGGKTQYF.

The rearrangement joins TRBV4-1 to TRBJ2-1; as DNA is missing, the TRBD1 call by TCRdb cannot be tested. The CDR3 is 18 residues long. Germline CDR1 MGHRA, CDR2 YSYEKL. This CDR3 is CASSQDHTGGRSYNEQFF.

The chain employs TRBV7-2 and TRBJ1-2; checking the TCRdb D call of TRBD1 is not possible without DNA. The germline V gene has CDR1 SGHTA and CDR2 FQGNSA. The CDR3 runs to 14 residues. The CDR3 is CASSRDRVSHGYTF.

This chain connects TRBV4-2 to TRBJ2-1; TCRdb calls TRBD1, which cannot be checked without DNA. Germline loops: CDR1 LGHNA, CDR2 YNFKEQ. The CDR3 has 12 amino acids. The CDR3 sequence: CASSQGLSEQFF.

This chain joins TRBV4-2 and TRBJ1-6; TCRdb indicates TRBD1, and absent DNA this call remains unverified. The length of the CDR3 is 16 residues. Germline lookup yields CDR1 LGHNA and CDR2 YNFKEQ. This CDR3 is CASSQDLTETDSPLHF.